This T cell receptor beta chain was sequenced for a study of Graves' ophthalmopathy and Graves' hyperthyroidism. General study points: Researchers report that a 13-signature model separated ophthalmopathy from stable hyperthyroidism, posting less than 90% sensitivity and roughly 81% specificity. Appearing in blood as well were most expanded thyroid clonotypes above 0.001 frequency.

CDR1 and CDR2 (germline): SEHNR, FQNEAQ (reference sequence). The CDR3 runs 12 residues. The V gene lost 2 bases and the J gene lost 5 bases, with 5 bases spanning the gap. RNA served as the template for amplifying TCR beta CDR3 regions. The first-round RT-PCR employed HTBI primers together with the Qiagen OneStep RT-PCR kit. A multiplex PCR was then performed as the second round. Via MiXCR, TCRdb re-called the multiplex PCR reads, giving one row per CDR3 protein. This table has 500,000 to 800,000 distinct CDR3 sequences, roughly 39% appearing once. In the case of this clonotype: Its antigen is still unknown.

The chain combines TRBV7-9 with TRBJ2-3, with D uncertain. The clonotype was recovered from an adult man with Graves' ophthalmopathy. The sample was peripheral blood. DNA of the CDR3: TGTGCCAGCAGCTTACGGGTAGATACGCAGTATTTT. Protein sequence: CASSLRVDTQYF.